The 23 T cell receptor beta chains below were found in one sample sequenced in a study of blood T cell repertoires in COVID-19. The table came from immunoSEQ multiplex PCR; TCRdb's copy has only in-frame clones and leaves some out. Of some 110,000 clones listed, around 86% are singletons. The sample taken for sequencing was peripheral blood. The receptor set was obtained from a man aged 65-85 years with acute or convalescent COVID-19.

On this clone: At one of its ends the junction is not consistent with the germline gene, which may arise from a read error. This same CDR3 is encoded by further DNA sequences in the sample. This chain joins TRBV5-1 and TRBJ2-3; 7 bases agree with TRBD1. This CDR3 spans 14 amino acids. Germline V CDR1 and CDR2: SGHRS, YFSETQ. CDR3 sequence: CASSLGQSTDTQYF. The CDR3 nucleotides are TGCGCCAGCAGTTTGGGACAGAGCACAGATACGCAGTATTTT.

V usage is TRBV3-1 (or the pseudogene TRBV3-2) and J usage is TRBJ1-2; D unclear. Deletions cut 1 base from V and 2 bases from J, with 11 bases between. The germline gives CDR1 LGHDT, CDR2 YNNKEL (reference sequence). This CDR3 region has 15 residues. The CDR3 DNA follows: TGTGCCAGCAGCCAAGTCCAGCGCGGAAACTATGGCTACACCTTC. Translation: CASSQVQRGNYGYTF.

The chain is built from TRBV6-5 and TRBJ2-7; 8 bases match TRBD2. Trimming at V came to 11 bases and at J to 5 bases, leaving 17 bases not matched to a gene. The CDR3 totals 15 residues. Germline CDR1 MNHEY, CDR2 SVGAGI. The chain's CDR3 is CAAGLRGDLVHEQYF. CDR3 bases: TGTGCCGCGGGGTTGCGGGGGGATTTAGTCCACGAGCAGTACTTC.

This chain's CDR3 is CASSQGRGTEQFF. CDR3 nucleotide sequence: TGTGCCAGCAGCCAAGGAAGGGGTACTGAGCAGTTCTTC. The chain combines TRBV14 with TRBJ2-1; a weak D match, TRBD1 (5 bases). V shed 1 base and J shed 9 bases, with 10 bases lying between them. CDR3 length: 13 amino acids. CDR1 and CDR2 from the germline V gene are SGHDN and FVKESK.

This chain connects TRBV19 to TRBJ1-5; D might be TRBD1 (6 bases). The CDR3 has 16 residues. Germline loops: CDR1 LNHDA, CDR2 SQIVND (reference sequence). V was clipped by 7 bases and J by 2 bases, with 18 bases between them. The chain's CDR3 is CASTKPGARGNQPQHF. CDR3 bases: TGTGCCAGTACCAAGCCAGGGGCAAGAGGCAATCAGCCCCAGCATTTT.

The rearrangement joins TRBV18 to TRBJ1-4; TRBD1 might be the D (5 bases). V was shortened by 4 bases and J by 4 bases, with 10 bases between the two germline ends. The CDR3 is 14 amino acids. Germline V gene sequence: CDR1 KGHSH, CDR2 LQKENI. The CDR3 here is CASSQRRGNEKLFF. The CDR3 region has the DNA TGTGCCAGCTCACAGAGGAGGGGTAATGAAAAACTGTTTTTT.

The chain employs TRBV5-1 and TRBJ2-7; 10 nucleotides match TRBD1. The CDR3 is made up of 16 amino acids. Germline V gene data show CDR1 as SGHRS and CDR2 as YFSETQ. Germline trimming cut 1 base from V and 2 bases from J; bases unmatched to any gene: 6. The CDR3 DNA sequence: TGCGCCAGCAGCTTGACACCCGGGACAGGGGCCTACGAGCAGTACTTC. This gives the protein CASSLTPGTGAYEQYF.

This sequence joins TRBV6-5 and TRBJ2-5; 8 bases agree with TRBD2. Germline V CDR1 and CDR2: MNHEY, SVGAGI. The CDR3 covers 15 residues. J was trimmed by 1 base and V by 2 bases; bases with no gene match: 3. The CDR3 bases are TGTGCCAGCAGTTACCCCAGCGGGGGCCAAGAGACCCAGTACTTC. Its protein product is CASSYPSGGQETQYF.

The chain recombines TRBV3-1 (or the pseudogene TRBV3-2) with TRBJ1-4; TRBD1 might be the D (5 bases). CDR1 LGHDT and CDR2 YNNKEL come from the germline V gene (reference sequence). V dropped 3 bases and J dropped 4 bases, with 12 bases sitting between them. The CDR3 runs 15 residues. The CDR3 region is CASSQGGTDNEKLFF. In nucleotides, the CDR3 is TGTGCCAGCAGCCAGGGGGGAACCGATAATGAAAAACTGTTTTTT.

Concerning this clone: One junction end disagrees with the germline gene, perhaps due to a read error. The V and J genes are TRBV16 and TRBJ1-3; TRBD1 might be the D (5 bases). Germline CDR1 KGHSY, CDR2 FQNENV. The CDR3 has 13 residues. The CDR3 DNA reads as TGTGTCAGCAGGCCAGGGTCTGGAAACACCATATATTTT. As protein: CVSRPGSGNTIYF.

This chain connects TRBV5-4 to TRBJ1-4; D gene unclear. This CDR3 is 15 amino acids long. Germline CDR1 reads SGHNT; CDR2 reads YYREEE (reference sequence). Trimming pared 4 bases from V and 0 bases from J, leaving 10 bases between. The CDR3 DNA reads TGTGCCAGCAGCCCTCCGGGAGCAACTAATGAAAAACTGTTTTTT. This gives the protein CASSPPGATNEKLFF.

The chain couples TRBV9 to TRBJ2-1; perhaps TRBD2 as D (5 bases). V lost 0 bases to trimming and J lost 7 bases, with 8 bases between them. This CDR3 contains 13 residues. Looked up from germline, CDR1 is SGDLS and CDR2 is YYNGEE. CDR3: CASSVVARNEQFF. In DNA, the CDR3 is TGTGCCAGCAGCGTAGTAGCGAGAAATGAGCAGTTCTTC.

The chain's CDR3 is CASSLSGQHYEQYF. The CDR3 region has the DNA TGCGCCAGCAGCCTCAGCGGACAGCACTACGAGCAGTACTTC. The chain recombines TRBV5-1 with TRBJ2-7; tentative D call: TRBD1 (6 bases). The CDR3 is made up of 14 amino acids. V lost 4 bases to trimming and J lost 3 bases, with 14 bases between them. Per germline, CDR1 SGHRS and CDR2 YFSETQ.

The chain recombines TRBV6-5 with TRBJ1-1; a weak D match, TRBD1 (5 bases). This CDR3 spans 13 amino acids. Germline V gives CDR1 MNHEY, CDR2 SVGAGI. Trimming left V 0 bases short and J 6 bases short, with 8 bases between. CDR3 in DNA: TGTGCCAGCAGTTACTCTAGGGGTTCTGAAGCTTTCTTT. Translated: CASSYSRGSEAFF.

This chain connects TRBV19 to TRBJ2-3; 10 bases agree with TRBD1. The CDR3 has 14 amino acids. Unmatched junction bases numbered 6, after V lost 6 bases and J lost 6 bases. The germline gives CDR1 LNHDA, CDR2 SQIVND (reference sequence). The CDR3, as DNA: TGTGCCAGTAGAGACAGGGGGCGATCTGATACGCAGTATTTT. Its protein product is CASRDRGRSDTQYF. Full variable domain (remainder filled in from reference TRBV19 and TRBJ2-3): DGGITQSPKYLFRKEGQNVTLSCEQNLNHDAMYWYRQDPGQGLRLIYYSQIVNDFQKGDIAEGYSVSREKKESFPLTVTSAQKNPTAFYLCASRDRGRSDTQYFGPGTRLTVL.

The chain uses TRBV5-1 and TRBJ2-4, with 8 bases aligning to TRBD2. The CDR3 runs 13 residues. The germline V gene encodes CDR1 SGHRS and CDR2 YFSETQ. V dropped 6 bases and J dropped 8; count of bases not matched to a gene: 7. CDR3 nucleotides: TGCGCCAGCAACCGGGAGGGCCGGGACATTCAGTACTTC. Translation: CASNREGRDIQYF.

The chain uses TRBV5-6 and TRBJ2-7; 9 bases line up with TRBD1. The germline V gene has CDR1 SGHDT and CDR2 YYEEEE. This CDR3 contains 15 residues. Trimming removed 6 bases from V and 3 bases from J; junction bases left unmatched: 10. CDR3 nucleotides: TGTGCCAGCACCTTAGCCGGGACAGGGCTCTACGAGCAGTACTTC. Protein sequence: CASTLAGTGLYEQYF.

This clone was seen only once. V and J are TRBV19 and TRBJ1-2, with a possible D match to TRBD1 (5 bases). The germline CDR1 and CDR2 sequences are LNHDA and SQIVND (reference sequence). Trimming cost V 11 bases and J 4 bases, with 8 bases left between them. The CDR3 is 10 amino acids. CDR3 bases: TGTGCCTCAGGGCCCTATGGCTACACCTTC. Its protein product is CASGPYGYTF.

The chain couples TRBV4-2 to TRBJ1-3; D unresolved. The V gene lost 0 bases and the J gene lost 0 bases, with 15 bases spanning the gap. CDR3 length: 18 residues. The V gene's germline CDR1 is LGHNA and CDR2 YNFKEQ. The CDR3 loop is CASSQETGVKYSGNTIYF. CDR3 bases: TGTGCCAGCAGCCAAGAGACCGGGGTAAAATACTCTGGAAACACCATATATTTT.

This chain joins TRBV19 and TRBJ1-6, with TRBD1 as a possible D gene (5 bases). The CDR3 runs to 16 residues. The germline V gene has CDR1 LNHDA and CDR2 SQIVND (reference sequence). Trimming left V 4 bases short and J 8 bases short, with 18 bases between. The CDR3 reads CASSTSGTEGDSPLHF. The DNA of the CDR3 is TGTGCCAGTAGTACTTCCGGGACGGAGGGAGATTCACCCCTCCACTTT.

The genes are TRBV24-1 and TRBJ1-2; 10 nucleotides match TRBD1. Trimming cost V 4 bases and J 4 bases; bases outside gene matches: 8. The CDR3 is 16 residues long. Germline loops: CDR1 KGHDR, CDR2 SFDVKD. This chain's CDR3 is CATSDPRTGGFYGYTF. The CDR3 DNA reads as TGTGCCACCAGTGACCCGCGGACAGGGGGTTTCTATGGCTACACCTTC.

In its sample, this clone was seen a few times. V gene TRBV5-1 combines with J gene TRBJ2-1; TRBD2 agrees at 9 bases. The CDR3 extends over 15 amino acids. The germline gives CDR1 SGHRS, CDR2 YFSETQ. The J segment lost 1 base and the V segment lost 6 bases, leaving 5 bases of the junction unmatched. This CDR3 reads CASTREGNSYNEQFF. The CDR3 DNA sequence: TGCGCCAGCACGCGGGAGGGAAATTCCTACAATGAGCAGTTCTTC.

This clone was detected a few times. The chain uses TRBV3-1 (or the pseudogene TRBV3-2) and TRBJ2-7, with TRBD2 matching over 11 bases. Germline-derived CDR1 and CDR2 are LGHDT and YNNKEL (reference sequence). V shed 0 bases and J 5 bases; nucleotides not matched to a gene: 6. This CDR3 contains 16 residues. The CDR3 DNA is TGTGCCAGCAGCCAAGATCCTAGCGGGGGGAGAAACGAGCAGTACTTC. Encoded protein: CASSQDPSGGRNEQYF.